This T cell receptor (beta chain) was observed in a study of T cells after yellow fever vaccination. Germline CDR1 is SGHRS and CDR2 is YFSETQ. The trim removed 0 bases at V and 4 bases at J, leaving 3 bases unmatched. The CDR3 is 16 residues long. MiXCR, run by TCRdb on the 5' RACE reads, gives a single entry per CDR3 protein. The sample yields just over 25,000 distinct CDR3 sequences, around 5.5% seen once. This clonotype was seen repeatedly, ten times or more. The rearrangement uses TRBV5-1 and TRBJ2-2, with 10 positions matching TRBD2. This receptor was taken from a man between 25 and 39 years old who received the YFV17D yellow fever vaccine. Sequences were derived from PBMCs, either bulk or a sorted T-cell subset (CD4+, CD8+, memory, or dextramer-sorted; not recorded which), sampled 15 days after the yellow fever booster vaccination. In DNA, the CDR3 is TGCGCCAGCAGCTTGGAACTAGCGGGGAGCACCGGGGAGCTGTTTTTT. Its translation: CASSLELAGSTGELFF.